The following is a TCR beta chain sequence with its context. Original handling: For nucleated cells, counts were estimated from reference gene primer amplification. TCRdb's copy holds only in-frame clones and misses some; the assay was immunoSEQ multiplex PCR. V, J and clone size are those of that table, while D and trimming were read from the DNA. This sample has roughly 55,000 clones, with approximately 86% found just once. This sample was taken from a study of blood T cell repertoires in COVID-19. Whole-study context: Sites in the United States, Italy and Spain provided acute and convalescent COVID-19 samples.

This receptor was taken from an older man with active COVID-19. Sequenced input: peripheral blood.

This CDR3 is CASSVEGTGRYGYTF. CDR3 coding DNA: TGTGCCAGCAGCGTAGAGGGGACAGGGCGGTATGGCTACACCTTC. The rearrangement links TRBV9 to TRBJ1-2, with 9 nucleotides matching TRBD1. V lost 0 bases and J lost 5; bases outside the gene matches: 5. From germline, CDR1 is SGDLS and CDR2 YYNGEE. The CDR3 sequence is 15 residues long. Complete variable domain (other parts from reference TRBV9 and TRBJ1-2): DSGVTQTPKHLITATGQRVTLRCSPRSGDLSVYWYQQSLDQGLQFLIQYYNGEERAKGNILERFSAQQFPDLHSELNLSSLELGDSALYFCASSVEGTGRYGYTFGSGTRLTVV.